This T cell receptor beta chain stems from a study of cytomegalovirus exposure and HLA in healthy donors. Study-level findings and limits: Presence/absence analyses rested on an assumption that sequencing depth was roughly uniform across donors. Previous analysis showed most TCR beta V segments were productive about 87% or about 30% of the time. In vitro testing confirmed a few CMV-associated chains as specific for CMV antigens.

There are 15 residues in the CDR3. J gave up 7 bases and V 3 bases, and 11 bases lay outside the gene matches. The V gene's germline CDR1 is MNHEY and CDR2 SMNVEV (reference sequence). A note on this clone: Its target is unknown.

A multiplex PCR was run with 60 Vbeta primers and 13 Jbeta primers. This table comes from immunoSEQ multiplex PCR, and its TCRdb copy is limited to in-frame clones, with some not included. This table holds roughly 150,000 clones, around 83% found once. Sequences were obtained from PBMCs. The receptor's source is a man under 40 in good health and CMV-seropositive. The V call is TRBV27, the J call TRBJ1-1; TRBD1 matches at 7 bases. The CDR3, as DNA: TGTGCCAGCAGTTTGAGATTCGCGACAGGGAGTGAAGCTTTCTTT. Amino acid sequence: CASSLRFATGSEAFF.